What follows is one T cell receptor beta chain and its context. This receptor's antigen is unknown. At one of its ends the junction is not consistent with the germline gene, which may arise from a read error. TCRbeta CDR3 regions were amplified from genomic DNA by means of the immunoSEQ Assay, a bias-controlled multiplex PCR. In the authors' own workflow: Within the assay, amplification of reference gene primers was used to estimate how many nucleated cells each sample contained. To quantify the absolute abundance of each unique TCRbeta CDR3 rearrangement, sequence reads were collapsed and filtered. For each sample, productive Simpson clonality was calculated as the square root of Simpson's diversity index across productive rearrangements. TCRdb holds this immuneACCESS table with in-frame rearrangements only. Some clones are missing; in checked studies, unresolved V genes explain under half, and the rest has no known cause. V and J calls and clone size follow that table, whereas D and trimming were derived from the DNA. The sample records roughly 250,000 clones, roughly nine tenths of which are singletons. About 3% of the sample rests with the top ten.

This sample is drawn from a study of blood T cell repertoires in COVID-19 (dated by TCRdb to the early 2020s). Describing the broader study: The collaborator samples originated in the United States, Italy and Spain and spanned the acute and convalescent phases of COVID-19. The material from the prospective study consisted of cDNA or gDNA derived from T cells, B-cell-depleted T cells, or PBMCs. Subjects who had been exposed to COVID-19, were actively infected with it, or had recovered from it provided the deeply sampled blood TCRbeta repertoires that made up the dataset. The repertoires were released in a freely available public database intended as a resource for research on the immune response to SARS-CoV-2. Samples were obtained from the ongoing ImmuneRACE study (first 160 participants) and from 1,254 subjects provided by 6 global collaborators. The sample metadata nearly always contained a de-identified subject ID, COVID-19 status, age in years and sex. Where available, HLA class I and class II types were taken from metadata supplied by the sample provider and were not determined by assay-based typing.

Broad study findings and their caveats: The amount of clinical and demographic metadata varied by source and participant and was provided uncurated.

In the prospective study, participants were about 18 to 100 years old, resided in about two dozen geographic areas of the United States, and were enrolled through a virtual design. Cohort assignment in the prospective study relied on participant-reported clinical history from a screening survey and a study questionnaire. ImmuneRACE Cohort 3 recovered participants were defined by two consecutive negative NP/OP PCR tests, healthcare professional clearance, or symptom resolution. In the prospective study, whole blood, serum and a nasopharyngeal or oropharyngeal swab were collected from each participant by mobile phlebotomists. Additional blood draws and questionnaires over an approximately two-month period could optionally be provided by prospective study participants. Prospective study blood samples were shipped either frozen or at room temperature before DNA extraction. The germline V gene (reference sequence) provides CDR1 MNHEY and CDR2 SMNVEV. The CDR3 runs 11 residues from the cysteine to the phenylalanine. Only CDR3 DNA is held: 33 bases, read in frame from base 1.

Material for sequencing was PBMCs or T cells enriched from blood (not recorded which). The sequence links TRBV27 to TRBJ2-1, and 9 junctional nucleotides match TRBD1. This receptor was obtained from a woman aged 45-60 years who had recovered from COVID-19. The nucleotide sequence is given as TGTGCCAGCAGTGCCGGGACAGGGATGATCTTC. This encodes CASSAGTGMIF.